The 23 T cell receptor beta chains in this list originate from one sample, sequenced in a study of shared T cell receptors in the human thymus. TCRdb's copy holds only in-frame clones and misses some; the assay was immunoSEQ multiplex PCR. The top ten hold roughly 0.021% of the sample, which has approximately 400,000 clones, 85% to 95% seen once. Sequences were obtained from thymocytes. Receptor source: a human donor.

The chain joins TRBV28 to TRBJ2-7; maybe TRBD2 (5 bases). The length of the CDR3 is 16 residues. Germline CDR1 and CDR2: MDHEN and SYDVKM. Between the trimmed V and J ends, which lost 2 bases and 4 bases, there was a span of 18 bases. In nucleotides, the CDR3 is TGTGCCAGCAGTTTAAAACCGAGGGAATCCGAGTACGAGCAGTACTTC. Protein product: CASSLKPRESEYEQYF.

This clone has only one observation. The chain is built from TRBV30 and TRBJ1-2; 7 bases map to TRBD1. The germline CDR1 and CDR2 sequences are GTSNPN and SVGIG (reference sequence). The CDR3 length is 14 residues. Unmatched junction bases numbered 9, after V lost 0 bases and J lost 8 bases. The chain's CDR3 is CAWSVTGARLGYTF. CDR3 DNA: TGTGCCTGGAGTGTAACAGGGGCAAGGTTGGGCTACACCTTC. The full variable domain, with the rest looked up from reference TRBV30 and TRBJ1-2, is SQTIHQWPATLVQPVGSPLSLECTVEGTSNPNLYWYRQAAGRGLQLLFYSVGIGQISSEVPQNLSASRPQDRQFILSSKKLLLSDSGFYLCAWSVTGARLGYTFGSGTRLTVV.

The CDR3 region has the DNA TGTGCCAGCAGGCCCCGAATGTCAGATACGCAGTATTTT. Translation gives CASRPRMSDTQYF. This rearrangement joins TRBV25-1 to TRBJ2-3; D gene uncertain. The CDR3 is 13 amino acids. Germline CDR1 reads MGHDK; CDR2 reads SYGVNS. With 6 bases removed from V and 4 bases from J, the gap between germline ends came to 11 bases.

This rearrangement joins TRBV4-1 to TRBJ1-4; D might be TRBD1 (5 bases). The CDR3 runs 17 residues. With 0 bases removed from V and 4 bases from J, the gap between germline ends came to 15 bases. CDR1 and CDR2 (germline): MGHRA, YSYEKL. CDR3 region: CASSQDWSGRRNEKLFF. CDR3 nucleotides: TGCGCCAGCAGCCAAGATTGGTCAGGGCGACGTAATGAAAAACTGTTTTTT.

The rearrangement joins TRBV7-8 to TRBJ2-2; TRBD2 agrees at 8 bases. This CDR3 has 16 residues. V gave up 4 bases and J gave up 10 bases; unmatched junction bases: 14. Germline-derived CDR1 and CDR2 are SGHVS and FQNEAQ. The chain's CDR3 is CASSWVGREVPAELFF. The CDR3, as DNA: TGTGCCAGCAGCTGGGTTGGGCGGGAGGTGCCCGCGGAGCTGTTTTTT.

The chain links TRBV5-1 to TRBJ2-1, with D possibly TRBD1 on 6 matching bases. This CDR3 contains 17 residues. Per germline, CDR1 SGHRS and CDR2 YFSETQ. Trimming cost V 4 bases and J 3 bases, with 20 bases left between them. CDR3 protein: CASSPPPTVDSYNEQFF. The CDR3 DNA is TGCGCCAGCAGCCCCCCCCCGACCGTGGACAGCTACAATGAGCAGTTCTTC.

The rearrangement links TRBV28 to TRBJ2-3, with D perhaps TRBD1 (5 bases). V gave up 7 bases and J gave up 3 bases, with 11 bases separating them. The CDR3 consists of 13 residues. Germline CDR1 reads MDHEN; CDR2 reads SYDVKM. The CDR3 DNA is TGTGCCAGCAAGGGGCAGGGTACAGATACGCAGTATTTT. It yields the protein CASKGQGTDTQYF.

The CDR3 region is CASTGSKVNEQFF. In DNA, the CDR3 is TGTGCCAGCACCGGGAGTAAAGTCAATGAGCAGTTCTTC. J is TRBJ2-1 and V is TRBV7-9; the D gene is possibly TRBD2 (6 bases). V lost 7 bases and J 6 bases, leaving 13 bases between the germline ends. CDR1 and CDR2 from the germline V gene are SEHNR and FQNEAQ (reference sequence). The CDR3 is 13 amino acids.

The chain employs TRBV10-3 and TRBJ2-1, with no clear D. The CDR3 extends over 11 amino acids. The V gene lost 9 bases and the J gene lost 2 bases, with 5 bases spanning the gap. Germline V gene data show CDR1 as ENHRY and CDR2 as SYGVKD. The CDR3: CAIGTYNEQFF. CDR3 in DNA: TGTGCCATTGGGACCTACAATGAGCAGTTCTTC.

This clone is a singleton in its sample. V gene TRBV28 combines with J gene TRBJ1-1, with D perhaps matching TRBD1 (6 bases). The CDR3 has 17 amino acids. Germline CDR1 MDHEN, CDR2 SYDVKM. The germline V and J ends were trimmed by 5 bases and 7 bases, with 26 bases remaining between them. The CDR3 bases are TGTGCCAGCAGTCCATGGGGGGTCGGGCAGGGGACGGATGAAGCTTTCTTT. Protein product: CASSPWGVGQGTDEAFF.

The DNA for the CDR3 is TGCAGCGTTGATCCCGAACGGGGGGGAGGGACTGAAGCTTTCTTT. Its protein product is CSVDPERGGGTEAFF. The chain has TRBV29-1 and TRBJ1-1; TRBD1 might be the D (5 bases). V lost 3 bases and J lost 5, with 19 bases in between. The CDR3 is made up of 15 amino acids. Looked up from germline, CDR1 is SQVTM and CDR2 is ANQGSEA.

The V gene is TRBV6-6, the J gene TRBJ1-1; D remains ambiguous. Germline assignment: CDR1 MNHNY and CDR2 SVGAGI (reference sequence). Trimming cost V 5 bases and J 6 bases, with 19 bases left between them. CDR3 length: 15 amino acids. CDR3 sequence: CASSLRLRAHSEAFF. The CDR3 bases are TGTGCCAGCAGTCTCCGGTTACGGGCACATTCTGAAGCTTTCTTT.

The V call is TRBV27, the J call TRBJ2-7; no definite D call. Germline V CDR1 and CDR2: MNHEY, SMNVEV (reference sequence). The CDR3 is 16 amino acids. V was trimmed by 3 bases and J by 3 bases, leaving 18 bases between them. CDR3 DNA: TGTGCCAGCAGTTTGTCTCGGCAGGTTTTCCTCTACGAGCAGTACTTC. Protein: CASSLSRQVFLYEQYF.

This chain links TRBV4-2 with TRBJ2-7; 9 nucleotides align to TRBD1. V trimming: 6 bases; J trimming: 0 bases; junction bases outside the gene matches: 21. Germline V gives CDR1 LGHNA, CDR2 YNFKEQ. The length of the CDR3 is 20 residues. CDR3 DNA sequence: TGTGCCAGCAGTCGCGGGGACAGGGTCTCTAGCGAGTCCAGCTCCTACGAGCAGTACTTC. Amino acids: CASSRGDRVSSESSSYEQYF.

This sequence joins TRBV5-4 and TRBJ1-4; D not certain. CDR1 and CDR2 from the germline V gene are SGHNT and YYREEE (reference sequence). Trimming removed 4 bases at V and 3 bases at J, with 13 bases between. The CDR3 is made up of 15 amino acids. CDR3 residues: CASSPYPDSNEKLFF. The CDR3 DNA is TGTGCCAGCAGCCCCTATCCGGATTCTAATGAAAAACTGTTTTTT.

The genes are TRBV29-1 and TRBJ2-1; perhaps TRBD2 as D (5 bases). Germline lookup yields CDR1 SQVTM and CDR2 ANQGSEA. The CDR3 is 13 amino acids. V dropped 4 bases and J dropped 0 bases, with 7 bases sitting between them. DNA for the CDR3: TGCAGCGTTGGTGGGAGCTCCTACAATGAGCAGTTCTTC. This gives the protein CSVGGSSYNEQFF.

The chain combines TRBV4-2 with TRBJ2-7; D is perhaps TRBD2 (5 bases). The germline V gene has CDR1 LGHNA and CDR2 YNFKEQ. The CDR3 length is 15 residues. Trimming shortened V by 0 bases and J by 7 bases, and 16 bases separated the two germline ends. This CDR3 is CASSQDSARGGEQYF. As DNA, the CDR3 is TGTGCCAGCAGCCAAGATTCGGCACGAGGAGGAGAGCAGTACTTC.

The CDR3 sequence is CASSRHFEAFF. CDR3 sequence (DNA): TGTGCCAGCAGCCGACACTTTGAAGCTTTCTTT. The rearrangement links TRBV6-1 to TRBJ1-1; unclear D gene. This CDR3 is built from 11 residues. The germline V and J ends were trimmed by 6 bases and 7 bases, with 9 bases remaining between them. Germline CDR1 is MNHNS and CDR2 is SASEGT.

The rearrangement uses TRBV5-1 and TRBJ2-1, with 13 positions matching TRBD2. The germline gives CDR1 SGHRS, CDR2 YFSETQ. Trimming removed 4 bases from V and 2 bases from J; junction bases left unmatched: 18. The CDR3 is made up of 21 amino acids. The CDR3 loop is CASSPERLAGGYSDPYNEQFF. Here the CDR3 DNA reads TGCGCCAGCAGCCCGGAGAGACTAGCGGGAGGATACAGCGACCCCTACAATGAGCAGTTCTTC.

The rearrangement joins TRBV28 to TRBJ1-5, with 12 positions matching TRBD1. CDR3 size: 15 residues. The V gene's germline CDR1 is MDHEN and CDR2 SYDVKM. The ends lost 5 bases at V and 4 bases at J; junction bases unmatched: 3. Written as DNA, the CDR3 is TGTGCCAGCAGTCGGGACAGGGGGCGGAATCAGCCCCAGCATTTT. As protein: CASSRDRGRNQPQHF. Looking up the rest from reference TRBV28 and TRBJ1-5 gives the full variable domain: DVKVTQSSRYLVKRTGEKVFLECVQDMDHENMFWYRQDPGLGLRLIYFSYDVKMKEKGDIPEGYSVSREKKERFSLILESASTNQTSMYLCASSRDRGRNQPQHFGDGTRLSIL.

This chain uses TRBV19 with TRBJ1-3; D gene unclear. This CDR3 is 15 amino acids long. V was shortened by 10 bases and J by 0 bases, with 16 bases between the two germline ends. CDR1 is LNHDA and CDR2 is SQIVND in the germline V gene (reference sequence). The CDR3 DNA follows: TGTGCCACCGACAATCGCCACTACTCTGGAAACACCATATATTTT. Residues: CATDNRHYSGNTIYF.

The chain employs TRBV27 and TRBJ2-3; the match to TRBD2 covers 7 bases. The CDR3 runs to 20 residues. CDR1 and CDR2 from the germline V gene are MNHEY and SMNVEV (reference sequence). Trimming took 5 bases from V and 0 from J; bases not matched to a gene: 20. The CDR3 here is CASSNLQSAGAALSTDTQYF. The DNA for the CDR3 is TGTGCCAGCAGTAATTTACAGTCGGCGGGAGCCGCTCTTAGCACAGATACGCAGTATTTT.

The rearrangement uses TRBV6-1 and TRBJ1-2, with D perhaps matching TRBD1 (5 bases). CDR1 is MNHNS and CDR2 is SASEGT in the germline V gene. Trimming removed 0 bases from V and 6 bases from J, with 11 bases in between. This CDR3 spans 14 amino acids. CDR3: CASSEAQGGDGYTF. The CDR3 DNA is TGTGCCAGCAGTGAAGCGCAGGGAGGAGATGGCTACACCTTC.